This TCR beta chain was sequenced in a study of radiation and T cells in renal cell carcinoma. TCRdb's copy holds only in-frame clones and misses some; the assay was immunoSEQ multiplex PCR. Among 100,000 to 150,000 clones listed, 81% were seen once. In its sample, this clone was seen a few times. The germline gives CDR1 MNHNS, CDR2 SASEGT. Trimming took 3 bases from V and 2 from J, leaving 18 bases between them. CDR3 length equals 17 residues. Time point reported: blood 2 weeks post-SBRT. Documented treatment: 15 Gy SBRT to primary tumor, nephrectomy 4 weeks later. Serial blood draws occurred at baseline and 2 and 4 weeks post-SBRT.

J is TRBJ2-3 and V is TRBV6-1; D might be TRBD1 or TRBD2, each matching 7 bases. The material sequenced was blood, taken from a patient whose treatment included radiotherapy and nephrectomy. The receptor was isolated from a man in his fifties or sixties with renal cell carcinoma. The CDR3 DNA reads TGTGCCAGCAGTGAGAGTCAGGGGGAGGGCCCCACAGATACGCAGTATTTT. This sequence encodes CASSESQGEGPTDTQYF.